This entry concerns a single TCR beta chain. Individuals aged roughly 18 to 95 years were recruited from about two dozen US areas. Assignment of participants to cohorts was predicated upon participant-reported clinical history. This specimen belongs to a study of blood T cell repertoires in COVID-19. Study-wide context: COVID-19 samples, acute and convalescent, were from the United States, Italy and Spain. The analysed material was cDNA or gDNA that came from T cells, B-cell-depleted T cells, or PBMCs.

Sequenced by immunoSEQ multiplex PCR; TCRdb stores in-frame clones only, minus some. This table holds about 240,000 clones, 70% to 90% found once. The CDR3 runs 14 residues. Trimming removed 6 bases from V and 5 bases from J; junction bases left unmatched: 4. Germline CDR1 SGHNT, CDR2 YENEEA. This chain uses TRBV11-3 with TRBJ2-3; 11 positions agree with TRBD2. What was sequenced was PBMCs or T cells enriched from blood (not recorded which). The TCR was taken from a woman aged 40 to 50 with acute COVID-19. CDR3 amino acids: CASRPGLAGDTQYF. As DNA, the CDR3 is TGTGCCAGCAGGCCTGGACTAGCGGGAGATACGCAGTATTTT.